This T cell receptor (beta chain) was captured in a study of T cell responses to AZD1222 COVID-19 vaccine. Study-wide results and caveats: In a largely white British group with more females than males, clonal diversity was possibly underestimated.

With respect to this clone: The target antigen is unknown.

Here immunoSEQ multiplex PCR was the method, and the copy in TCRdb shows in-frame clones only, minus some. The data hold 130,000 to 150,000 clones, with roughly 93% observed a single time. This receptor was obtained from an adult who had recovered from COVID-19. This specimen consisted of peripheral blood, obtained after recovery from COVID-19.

For the CDR3, the DNA is TGCGCCAGCAGCTTGGGGGCGGGAGGACATTTGAGTGGCGAGCAGTACTTC. It codes for CASSLGAGGHLSGEQYF. The rearrangement uses TRBV5-1 and TRBJ2-7, with TRBD2 identical over 8 bases. The CDR3 is 17 amino acids. CDR1 SGHRS and CDR2 YFSETQ come from the germline V gene. After removal of 0 bases from V and 6 bases from J, the junction contained 14 bases not matched to a gene.